The 29 T cell receptor beta chains presented below share a single source sample, sequenced in a study of cytomegalovirus exposure and HLA in healthy donors. Vbeta (60) and Jbeta (13) primers were used in the PCR. Profiling relied on immunoSEQ multiplex PCR, and the TCRdb table lists in-frame clones only, not all of them. The data contain roughly 100,000 clones, more than 75% of them singletons. The specimen sequenced was PBMCs. These receptors came from a woman in her 40s in good health and CMV-seronegative.

V and J are TRBV27 and TRBJ1-2; possibly TRBD1 for D (6 bases). Germline assignment: CDR1 MNHEY and CDR2 SMNVEV (reference sequence). The CDR3 has 13 residues. V was cut by 2 bases and J by 2 bases, with 6 bases left in between. CDR3 protein: CASSLQGNYGYTF. DNA for the CDR3: TGTGCCAGCAGTTTACAGGGGAACTATGGCTACACCTTC.

The chain uses TRBV4-3 and TRBJ2-1; TRBD2 is a possible D gene (5 bases). The CDR3 has 15 residues. In germline, CDR1 is LGHNA, CDR2 YSLEER. V was clipped by 0 bases and J by 10 bases, with 16 bases between them. The CDR3 sequence: CASSQDPVLGEEQFF. The CDR3, as DNA: TGCGCCAGCAGCCAAGATCCGGTATTGGGAGAGGAGCAGTTCTTC.

V gene TRBV5-4 combines with J gene TRBJ1-2; possible D gene TRBD1, 6 bases. In germline, CDR1 is SGHNT, CDR2 YYREEE (reference sequence). Trimming shortened V by 2 bases and J by 14 bases, and 13 bases separated the two germline ends. The CDR3 loop spans 11 amino acids. The CDR3 nucleotides are TGTGCCAGCAGCTTTACAGGGCTTGTGACCTTC. Translating it yields CASSFTGLVTF.

This clone was seen once. This rearrangement joins TRBV5-1 to TRBJ2-2; tentative D call: TRBD2 (6 bases). Trimming pared 0 bases from V and 7 bases from J, leaving 7 bases between. The germline gives CDR1 SGHRS, CDR2 YFSETQ. The CDR3 length is 13 residues. The CDR3 here is CASSLVEGGELFF. CDR3 DNA: TGCGCCAGCAGCTTGGTGGAGGGCGGGGAGCTGTTTTTT.

The gene calls are TRBV28 and TRBJ1-4, with 7 bases matching TRBD1. V dropped 5 bases and J dropped 8; count of bases not matched to a gene: 11. CDR1 MDHEN and CDR2 SYDVKM come from the germline V gene. This CDR3 region has 15 residues. The CDR3 bases are TGTGCCAGCAGTACAAGACAGGGTCTTAGGGAAAAACTGTTTTTT. Amino acid sequence: CASSTRQGLREKLFF.

This chain joins TRBV28 and TRBJ2-1, with D possibly being TRBD1 (5 bases). CDR3 length: 10 residues. The V end lost 6 bases, the J end lost 9 bases, and 6 bases lay between the germline ends. Germline CDR1 reads MDHEN; CDR2 reads SYDVKM. CDR3 sequence: CASRRGEQFF. For the CDR3, the DNA is TGTGCCAGCAGAAGGGGTGAGCAGTTCTTC. The whole variable domain, filled in from reference TRBV28 and TRBJ2-1, reads DVKVTQSSRYLVKRTGEKVFLECVQDMDHENMFWYRQDPGLGLRLIYFSYDVKMKEKGDIPEGYSVSREKKERFSLILESASTNQTSMYLCASRRGEQFFGPGTRLTVL.

This chain joins TRBV4-1 and TRBJ2-6; D is undetermined. This CDR3 has 14 residues. Germline V gene lookup returns CDR1 MGHRA and CDR2 YSYEKL. V was trimmed by 4 bases and J by 0 bases, leaving 4 bases between them. CDR3 loop: CASSPSSGANVLTF. CDR3 DNA: TGCGCCAGCAGCCCCAGCTCTGGGGCCAACGTCCTGACTTTC.

This chain joins TRBV6-5 and TRBJ2-6, with D perhaps matching TRBD1 (5 bases). Germline V lookup: CDR1 MNHEY, CDR2 SVGAGI. The V end lost 4 bases, the J end lost 1 base, and 8 bases lay between the germline ends. The CDR3 length is 15 residues. CDR3 loop: CASSSQGSGANVLTF. Here the CDR3 DNA reads TGTGCCAGCAGTTCGCAGGGTTCTGGGGCCAACGTCCTGACTTTC.

The gene calls are TRBV6-5 and TRBJ1-1; D possibly corresponds to TRBD1 (5 bases). The CDR3 runs to 12 residues. Trimming pared 11 bases from V and 4 bases from J, leaving 14 bases between. Germline V lookup: CDR1 MNHEY, CDR2 SVGAGI. CDR3 region: CASQAGGTEAFF. The CDR3 DNA is TGTGCCTCTCAGGCGGGGGGCACTGAAGCTTTCTTT.

The chain carries TRBV13 and TRBJ2-3; TRBD2 is a possible D gene (5 bases). The germline gives CDR1 PRHDT, CDR2 FYEKMQ (reference sequence). The CDR3 sequence is 11 residues long. V lost 7 bases to trimming and J lost 5 bases, with 7 bases between them. The CDR3 here is CASKRGDTQYF. CDR3 in DNA: TGTGCCAGCAAACGGGGAGATACGCAGTATTTT.

This chain uses TRBV10-3 with TRBJ1-1, with 8 bases matching TRBD1. Germline CDR1 is ENHRY and CDR2 is SYGVKD. This CDR3 has 13 residues. The ends lost 4 bases at V and 5 bases at J; junction bases unmatched: 3. The CDR3 coding sequence is TGTGCCATCAGTGGGACAGGGAGAACTGAAGCTTTCTTT. Protein product: CAISGTGRTEAFF.

The CDR3 sequence: CASRRRQGRGPEAFF. The CDR3 DNA reads TGTGCCAGCAGACGCCGACAGGGGAGGGGCCCTGAAGCTTTCTTT. The rearrangement links TRBV6-5 to TRBJ1-1, with TRBD1 identical over 8 bases. CDR1 and CDR2 (germline): MNHEY, SVGAGI. This CDR3 contains 15 residues. After removal of 6 bases from V and 6 bases from J, the junction contained 12 bases not matched to a gene.

The chain links TRBV4-1 to TRBJ2-7, with 7 positions matching TRBD1. V lost 3 bases to trimming and J lost 8 bases; unmatched junction nucleotides: 25. The CDR3 has 19 residues. Germline CDR1 is MGHRA and CDR2 is YSYEKL. The CDR3 bases are TGCGCCAGCAGCCAGCTACCAGGTAGACAGGGCGGCGCAAGTAAGAAGCAGTACTTC. Encoded protein: CASSQLPGRQGGASKKQYF.

The chain couples TRBV30 to TRBJ2-7; 11 bases map to TRBD2. Germline CDR1 and CDR2: GTSNPN and SVGIG (reference sequence). The V and J ends lost 3 bases and 3 bases, in that order; junction bases with no gene match: 4. This CDR3 is built from 14 residues. CDR3 in amino acids: CAWRLAGVSYEQYF. In DNA form, the CDR3 reads TGTGCCTGGAGACTAGCGGGAGTGAGCTACGAGCAGTACTTC.

The table lists this clone with a count of one. The chain employs TRBV6-5 and TRBJ2-2; the D gene is possibly TRBD1 (5 bases). The CDR3 is 14 amino acids. The germline CDR1 and CDR2 sequences are MNHEY and SVGAGI. Trimming shortened V by 2 bases and J by 6 bases, and 10 bases separated the two germline ends. DNA of the CDR3: TGTGCCAGCAGTTACCTATTGGGGCCCGGGGAGCTGTTTTTT. Translation gives CASSYLLGPGELFF.

The V call is TRBV19, the J call TRBJ2-7; 7 bases are a match to TRBD2. The CDR3 covers 13 residues. Looked up from germline, CDR1 is LNHDA and CDR2 is SQIVND (reference sequence). V lost 3 bases and J lost 7; bases outside the gene matches: 6. The CDR3: CASSISEGGEQYF. The DNA for the CDR3 is TGTGCCAGTAGTATCTCAGAGGGAGGGGAGCAGTACTTC.

The chain has TRBV7-2 and TRBJ2-1; D might be TRBD2 (6 bases). The V and J ends lost 3 bases and 8 bases respectively, with 17 bases between them. Germline V CDR1 and CDR2: SGHTA, FQGNSA. There are 15 residues in the CDR3. CDR3: CASSFTRDPGDEQFF. CDR3 sequence (DNA): TGTGCCAGCAGCTTTACGCGGGACCCCGGCGATGAGCAGTTCTTC.

The chain uses TRBV9 and TRBJ2-4, with a possible D match to TRBD1 (6 bases). The CDR3 covers 15 residues. The V gene's germline CDR1 is SGDLS and CDR2 YYNGEE. The germline V and J ends were trimmed by 3 bases and 8 bases, with 18 bases remaining between them. The CDR3 protein is CASSARDTPMDIQYF. CDR3 DNA: TGTGCCAGCAGCGCCCGGGACACCCCCATGGACATTCAGTACTTC.

This clone came up a few times. V is TRBV5-4 and J is TRBJ2-1, with 7 positions matching TRBD1. Germline CDR1 SGHNT, CDR2 YYREEE (reference sequence). The CDR3 runs to 13 residues. J lost 8 bases, V lost 0 bases, and 2 bases had no gene match. In nucleotides, the CDR3 is TGTGCCAGCAGCTTGGCTACAGGGGATGAGCAGTTCTTC. Its protein product is CASSLATGDEQFF.

This chain uses TRBV5-1 with TRBJ2-1; 8 positions agree with TRBD2. CDR1 is SGHRS and CDR2 is YFSETQ in the germline V gene. V was clipped by 0 bases and J by 8 bases; unmatched bases: 4. The CDR3 consists of 14 residues. The DNA of the CDR3 is TGCGCCAGCAGCTTGGTAGCGGGAAAGGATGAGCAGTTCTTC. Translation gives CASSLVAGKDEQFF.

The V gene is TRBV9, the J gene TRBJ2-2; D might be TRBD1 (6 bases). Trimming pared 2 bases from V and 7 bases from J, leaving 15 bases between. Germline V gene sequence: CDR1 SGDLS, CDR2 YYNGEE. The CDR3 is 15 amino acids. The CDR3 sequence: CASSVMDRSFGELFF. DNA of the CDR3: TGTGCCAGCAGCGTGATGGACAGAAGCTTCGGGGAGCTGTTTTTT.

There are a few counts of this clone. This chain joins TRBV27 and TRBJ2-7, with 9 bases lining up with TRBD2. The CDR3 sequence is 14 residues long. Germline V CDR1 and CDR2: MNHEY, SMNVEV (reference sequence). V gave up 4 bases and J gave up 2 bases; unmatched junction bases: 3. CDR3 sequence reads: CASSSGLAPYEQYF. In DNA form, the CDR3 reads TGTGCCAGCAGTTCGGGACTAGCTCCCTACGAGCAGTACTTC.

The V gene is TRBV19, the J gene TRBJ1-5; tentative D call: TRBD1 (5 bases). This CDR3 is 15 amino acids long. In germline, CDR1 is LNHDA, CDR2 SQIVND (reference sequence). V was shortened by 6 bases and J by 1 base, with 13 bases between the two germline ends. The DNA of the CDR3 is TGTGCCAGTAGGACGACGGACAAAAGCAATCAGCCCCAGCATTTT. It codes for CASRTTDKSNQPQHF.

The V and J genes are TRBV9 and TRBJ2-3; the D is unclear. Trimming took 3 bases from V and 0 from J, leaving 5 bases between them. CDR1 and CDR2 (germline): SGDLS, YYNGEE. The CDR3 has 13 amino acids. The CDR3 region has the DNA TGTGCCAGCAGCGGTAAAAGCACAGATACGCAGTATTTT. It yields the protein CASSGKSTDTQYF.

V and J are TRBV11-1 and TRBJ1-1, with D tentatively TRBD1 (5 bases). There are 15 residues in the CDR3. Trimming shortened V by 5 bases and J by 8 bases, and 21 bases separated the two germline ends. Germline V gene lookup returns CDR1 SGHAT and CDR2 FQDESV (reference sequence). The CDR3 nucleotides are TGTGCCAGCAGCCCTTCCGGACCCTCGAACAGGGAAGCTTTCTTT. Residues: CASSPSGPSNREAFF.

V is TRBV6-1 and J is TRBJ1-5, with D hard to call. V lost 2 bases and J lost 4, with 12 bases in between. The CDR3 is 15 amino acids. The germline CDR1 and CDR2 sequences are MNHNS and SASEGT. CDR3 protein: CASSEIGNPNQPQHF. DNA of the CDR3: TGTGCCAGCAGTGAAATTGGCAATCCAAATCAGCCCCAGCATTTT.

The genes are TRBV27 and TRBJ1-1; D gene uncertain. The CDR3 spans 15 residues. CDR1 MNHEY and CDR2 SMNVEV come from the germline V gene (reference sequence). V was clipped by 5 bases and J by 2 bases, with 15 bases between them. DNA for the CDR3: TGTGCCAGCAGTCTAGCGCGAGGCAGAAACACTGAAGCTTTCTTT. Translating gives CASSLARGRNTEAFF.

The chain joins TRBV5-1 to TRBJ1-2; unclear D gene. The CDR3 sequence is 13 residues long. Germline values: CDR1 SGHRS, CDR2 YFSETQ. The V and J ends lost 0 bases and 0 bases respectively, with 3 bases between them. The CDR3 here is CASSLAANYGYTF. The CDR3 nucleotides are TGCGCCAGCAGCTTGGCAGCTAACTATGGCTACACCTTC.

The chain combines TRBV5-1 with TRBJ2-2, with 8 bases that match TRBD2. Germline V gives CDR1 SGHRS, CDR2 YFSETQ. The CDR3 is 15 residues long. V lost 3 bases and J lost 0; bases outside the gene matches: 1. The CDR3 DNA is TGCGCCAGCAGCTCTAGCGGGCCGAACACCGGGGAGCTGTTTTTT. Amino acids: CASSSSGPNTGELFF. Looking up the rest from reference TRBV5-1 and TRBJ2-2 gives the full variable domain: KAGVTQTPRYLIKTRGQQVTLSCSPISGHRSVSWYQQTPGQGLQFLFEYFSETQRNKGNFPGRFSGRQFSNSRSEMNVSTLELGDSALYLCASSSSGPNTGELFFGEGSRLTVL.